What follows are 5 T cell receptor beta chains derived from one specimen sequenced in a study of response to subunit inactivated influenza vaccine. TCRdb re-derived calls from the RT-PCR reads in MiXCR, one entry per CDR3 protein. The data show roughly 500,000 distinct CDR3 sequences, 16% seen once. The specimen comprised CD4+ T cells sorted from PBMCs, sampled around 25 months after vaccination. The receptors originated from a man aged 50 to 69 who received an inactivated influenza vaccine.

The rearrangement joins TRBV6-5 to TRBJ1-2, with D unresolved. This CDR3 contains 13 residues. V dropped 6 bases and J dropped 4 bases, with 12 bases sitting between them. The germline V gene encodes CDR1 MNHEY and CDR2 SVGAGI. The CDR3 spells CASSLLGSYGYTF. The CDR3 DNA follows: TGTGCCAGCAGCCTACTCGGCTCCTATGGCTACACCTTC.

This chain uses TRBV6-1 with TRBJ2-7, with 7 bases matching TRBD1. Trimming took 8 bases from V and 2 from J; bases not matched to a gene: 9. The CDR3 is made up of 14 amino acids. The germline V gene has CDR1 MNHNS and CDR2 SASEGT. The CDR3 loop is CASGRQGDPYEQYF. CDR3 nucleotide sequence: TGTGCCAGCGGCCGACAGGGAGACCCCTACGAGCAGTACTTC.

Worth noting for this clonotype: The conserved closing phenylalanine or tryptophan is absent in this CDR3, likely reflecting a read error. The DNA is left out, because the CDR3 cannot be placed on it with certainty; the CDR3 is given as TCRdb lists it. The chain uses TRBV5-1 and TRBJ2-6; the D segment call TRBD1 is taken from the table without a DNA check. Per germline, CDR1 SGHRS and CDR2 YFSETQ. The CDR3 adds up to 12 amino acids, both ends counted. This CDR3 is CASNRKPGQDYS.

The DNA for the CDR3 is TGTGCCAGCAGCCCACGACAGGGTAAAGCTGAAGCTTTCTTT. Amino acids: CASSPRQGKAEAFF. The gene calls are TRBV12-3 or TRBV12-4 and TRBJ1-1, with 7 bases lining up with TRBD1. The CDR3 sequence is 14 residues long. The J segment lost 6 bases and the V segment lost 6 bases, leaving 10 bases of the junction unmatched.

This clonotype has a handful of counts. The chain is built from TRBV2 and TRBJ1-5; D unresolved. Trimming shortened V by 4 bases and J by 7 bases, and 11 bases separated the two germline ends. CDR3 length: 13 amino acids. Germline assignment: CDR1 SNHLY and CDR2 FYNNEI. The CDR3 spells CASSVQFGQPQHF. In DNA, the CDR3 is TGTGCCAGCAGTGTACAATTCGGCCAGCCCCAGCATTTT.